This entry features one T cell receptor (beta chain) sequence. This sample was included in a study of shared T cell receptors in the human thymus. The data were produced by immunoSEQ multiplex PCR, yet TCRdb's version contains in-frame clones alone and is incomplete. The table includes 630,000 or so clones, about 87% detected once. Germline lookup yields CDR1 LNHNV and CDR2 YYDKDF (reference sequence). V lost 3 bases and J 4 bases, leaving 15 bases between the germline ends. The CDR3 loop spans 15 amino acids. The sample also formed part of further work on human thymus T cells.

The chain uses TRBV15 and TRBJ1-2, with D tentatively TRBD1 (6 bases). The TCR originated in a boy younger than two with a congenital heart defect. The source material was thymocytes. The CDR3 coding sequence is TGTGCCACCAGCAGCGGCCGTAAACAGGGCTATGGCTACACCTTC. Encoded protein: CATSSGRKQGYGYTF. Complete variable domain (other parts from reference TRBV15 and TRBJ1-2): DAMVIQNPRYQVTQFGKPVTLSCSQTLNHNVMYWYQQKSSQAPKLLFHYYDKDFNNEADTPDNFQSRRPNTSFCFLDIRSPGLGDTAMYLCATSSGRKQGYGYTFGSGTRLTVV.